The sequence of this T cell receptor (beta chain) was determined in a study of blood T cell repertoires in COVID-19. Study overall: From the United States, Italy and Spain came samples of acute and convalescent COVID-19. T cells, B-cell-depleted T cells, or PBMCs provided the cDNA or gDNA that served as material.

The germline V gene encodes CDR1 SEHNR and CDR2 FQNEAQ (reference sequence). The CDR3 length is 14 residues. V lost 3 bases, J lost 7 bases, and 10 bases lay in between. The table came from immunoSEQ multiplex PCR; TCRdb's copy has only in-frame clones and leaves some out. The sample shows under 90,000 clones, 75% to 90% of them seen only once. The sequence derives from a woman aged 80 or older with active or convalescent COVID-19. J is TRBJ1-6 and V is TRBV7-9; D may be TRBD1 (5 bases). The sample consisted of peripheral blood. CDR3: CASSLAGYNSPLHF. CDR3 nucleotides: TGTGCCAGCAGCTTGGCAGGGTACAATTCACCCCTCCACTTT.